One and the same sample provided the 27 T cell receptor beta chains below, sequenced in a study of metastatic and nonmetastatic thyroid tumors. All patients were untreated before thyroid surgery. TCRdb re-clonotyped the PCR reads via MiXCR. This sample carries over 70,000 clones, roughly a sixth of them seen once, and the ten largest clones take more than 10%. The sample taken for sequencing was blood. These receptors were collected from a female donor with papillary thyroid cancer or a benign thyroid nodule (not recorded which). Some clones in this sample may be carry-over from other donors' samples.

This clone was seen only a few times. Just one base apart from a much larger clone, this may be a read error. The V gene is TRBV29-1, the J gene TRBJ2-1; no clear D. This CDR3 is 16 amino acids long. The V end was cut by 3 bases, the J end by 0 bases, with 15 bases between. CDR1 is SQVTM and CDR2 is ANQGSEA in the germline V gene. The CDR3 region is CSVDGPHWTSYNEQFF. The CDR3 DNA follows: TGCAGCGTTGATGGTCCCCACTGGACCTCCTACAATGAGCAGTTCTTC.

The chain links TRBV20-1 to TRBJ1-2, with D uncertain. The CDR3 loop spans 14 amino acids. Per germline, CDR1 DFQATT and CDR2 SNEGSKA (reference sequence). Trimming stripped 0 bases from V and 3 bases from J, with 11 bases between. The CDR3 DNA follows: TGCAGTGCTAGAGATCTTCGGGCATACTATGGCTACACCTTC. Protein sequence: CSARDLRAYYGYTF.

This clone occurred many times. The chain combines TRBV7-2 with TRBJ2-7; 9 nucleotides match TRBD1. This CDR3 region has 15 residues. Trimming at V came to 5 bases and at J to 0 bases, leaving 5 bases not matched to a gene. The germline CDR1 and CDR2 sequences are SGHTA and FQGNSA. The CDR3 nucleotides read TGTGCCAGCAGCCTTATGGACAGGGGCTCCTACGAGCAGTACTTC. Its protein is CASSLMDRGSYEQYF.

As to this clone: One end of the junction does not line up with germline, which may come from a read error. The chain employs TRBV19 and TRBJ2-7; 9 positions match TRBD1. Germline loops: CDR1 LNHDA, CDR2 SQIVND (reference sequence). CDR3 size: 15 residues. CDR3 region: CASIPHRGLAYDQYF. The DNA for the CDR3 is TGTGCCAGTATTCCTCACAGGGGGCTTGCCTACGATCAGTACTTC.

This clone showed up many times. In DNA form, the CDR3 reads TGTGCCAGCAGCCAGACAGGGGGTGACAATCAGCCCCAGCATTTT. Translation: CASSQTGGDNQPQHF. The V gene is TRBV9, the J gene TRBJ1-5, with 9 bases lining up with TRBD1. The V gene end was trimmed by 4 bases and the J gene end by 3 bases; junction bases not matched to a gene: 5. From germline, CDR1 is SGDLS and CDR2 YYNGEE. The CDR3 extends over 15 amino acids.

CDR3 protein: CASSYSWTSGRGYEQYF. The CDR3 DNA sequence: TGTGCCAGCAGTTACTCGTGGACTAGCGGGAGAGGTTACGAGCAGTACTTC. The chain has TRBV6-5 and TRBJ2-7; 13 bases match TRBD2. The CDR3 runs to 17 residues. Trimming cost V 0 bases and J 4 bases; bases outside gene matches: 6. Germline V gene lookup returns CDR1 MNHEY and CDR2 SVGAGI.

The chain links TRBV11-2 to TRBJ2-7; D may be TRBD1 (6 bases). Trimming removed 1 base from V and 3 bases from J, with 13 bases in between. Germline CDR1 and CDR2: SGHAT and FQNNGV. This CDR3 contains 15 residues. CDR3 bases: TGTGCCAGCAGCTTAGCTAACAGGGTGAGCTACGAGCAGTACTTC. Protein product: CASSLANRVSYEQYF.

This clone was seen ten or more times. The V call is TRBV25-1, the J call TRBJ1-3; 9 nucleotides align to TRBD1. The CDR3 totals 18 residues. CDR1 is MGHDK, CDR2 SYGVNS, per germline. After removal of 1 base from V and 4 bases from J, the junction contained 11 bases not matched to a gene. This CDR3 is CASSEWGTGLRSGNTIYF. In DNA, the CDR3 is TGTGCCAGCAGTGAATGGGGGACAGGGTTACGCTCCGGAAACACCATATATTTT.

Relative to its sample, this clone is medium-sized. The rearrangement joins TRBV6-1 to TRBJ1-5; D might be TRBD1 (6 bases). Per germline, CDR1 MNHNS and CDR2 SASEGT. The V end lost 5 bases, the J end lost 3 bases, and 14 bases lay between the germline ends. The CDR3 is made up of 15 amino acids. The CDR3: CASSNREGTNQPQHF. CDR3 sequence (DNA): TGTGCCAGCAGTAACAGGGAGGGCACCAATCAGCCCCAGCATTTT.

This clone was picked up many times. The chain recombines TRBV4-1 with TRBJ2-3; D is uncertain. The CDR3 runs 13 residues. V was pared by 7 bases and J by 1 base, with 9 bases between. Looked up from germline, CDR1 is MGHRA and CDR2 is YSYEKL. The CDR3 sequence is CASTRSGTDTQYF. The CDR3 DNA follows: TGCGCCAGCACTCGGAGCGGCACAGATACGCAGTATTTT.

In this sample, this clone turned up many times. The chain combines TRBV28 with TRBJ1-5; the D is unclear. Germline CDR1 MDHEN, CDR2 SYDVKM. V lost 3 bases and J 0 bases, leaving 6 bases between the germline ends. This CDR3 is 14 amino acids long. CDR3 DNA: TGTGCCAGCAGTTTTGGGAATAGCAATCAGCCCCAGCATTTT. This sequence encodes CASSFGNSNQPQHF.

This clone was seen at least ten times. V usage is TRBV19 and J usage is TRBJ1-2, with 7 bases matching TRBD1. Germline assignment: CDR1 LNHDA and CDR2 SQIVND (reference sequence). The J segment lost 4 bases and the V segment lost 6 bases, leaving 8 bases of the junction unmatched. This CDR3 spans 14 amino acids. The CDR3 bases are TGTGCCAGTAGAGGGGGACAGTTATTCTATGGCTACACCTTC. Translation: CASRGGQLFYGYTF.

This clone was observed many times. A much more abundant neighbour one base away suggests this may be a read error. Other DNA sequences in this specimen translate into the identical CDR3. The rearrangement links TRBV28 to TRBJ1-2; TRBD1 might be the D (6 bases). The CDR3 sequence is 13 residues long. Germline V gene lookup returns CDR1 MDHEN and CDR2 SYDVKM. V lost 6 bases and J 4 bases, leaving 12 bases between the germline ends. The DNA of the CDR3 is TGTGCCAGCAGCCCAGCAGGGGTCTATGGCTACACCTTC. Translation: CASSPAGVYGYTF.

This clone has a count of ten or more. The junction departs from the called germline gene at one end, perhaps through a read error. The chain is built from TRBV3-1 and TRBJ1-1; D is unclear. Germline V gene sequence: CDR1 LGHDT, CDR2 YNNKEL (reference sequence). The CDR3 runs to 15 residues. The CDR3 DNA follows: TGTGCCGGCAGCCACGACCGCCCCCCGAGCACTGAAGCTTTCTTT. Translated: CAGSHDRPPSTEAFF.

The chain couples TRBV20-1 to TRBJ2-7; no clear D. CDR1 DFQATT and CDR2 SNEGSKA come from the germline V gene (reference sequence). The V end was cut by 3 bases, the J end by 1 base, with 10 bases between. The CDR3 spans 13 residues. In DNA, the CDR3 is TGCAGTGCTAGGTGGACGGGTTCCTACGAGCAGTACTTC. Its protein product is CSARWTGSYEQYF.

J is TRBJ2-7 and V is TRBV20-1; either TRBD1 or TRBD2 may fit D (5 bases each). Trimming pared 3 bases from V and 5 bases from J, leaving 11 bases between. The CDR3 contains 12 residues. The V gene's germline CDR1 is DFQATT and CDR2 SNEGSKA (reference sequence). This chain's CDR3 is CSASLTADEQYF. The CDR3, as DNA: TGCAGTGCTAGCCTGACAGCGGACGAGCAGTACTTC.

In its sample, this clone was seen many times. V usage is TRBV5-1 and J usage is TRBJ2-7; D is perhaps TRBD1 or TRBD2 (5 bases each). Deletions cut 1 base from V and 2 bases from J, with 10 bases between. CDR1 is SGHRS, CDR2 YFSETQ, per germline. This CDR3 has 14 residues. CDR3 nucleotides: TGCGCCAGCAGCTTGAATGGGGGACCCTACGAGCAGTACTTC. Amino acids: CASSLNGGPYEQYF.

This clone was seen a few times. One base away lies a much larger clone, so this may be a sequencing read error. The CDR3 DNA follows: TGTGCCAGCGGGACGGTCACGGGCCCCCAGCATTTT. Residues: CASGTVTGPQHF. The genes are TRBV6-4 and TRBJ1-5; D is perhaps TRBD1 (5 bases). Germline lookup yields CDR1 MRHNA and CDR2 SNTAGT. The CDR3 has 12 amino acids. Trimming removed 8 bases from V and 10 bases from J, with 15 bases in between.

The table lists this clone with many counts. The CDR3, as DNA: TGTGCCAGCAGTTTACCCGATTGGACAGGGTCGGCAGATACGCAGTATTTT. This gives the protein CASSLPDWTGSADTQYF. The rearrangement joins TRBV28 to TRBJ2-3; 8 nucleotides align to TRBD1. The CDR3 sequence is 17 residues long. The germline V gene encodes CDR1 MDHEN and CDR2 SYDVKM. V trimming: 2 bases; J trimming: 4 bases; junction bases outside the gene matches: 11.

This clone turned up a few times. This may arise from a read error, as a much more abundant clone is one base away. This chain joins TRBV29-1 and TRBJ1-1; D is uncertain. Trimming stripped 7 bases from V and 4 bases from J, with 16 bases between. CDR3 length: 13 amino acids. Germline values: CDR1 SQVTM, CDR2 ANQGSEA. CDR3 region: CSASPVRGTEAFF. CDR3 bases: TGCAGCGCCAGCCCCGTCCGGGGCACTGAAGCTTTCTTT. Full variable domain (remainder filled in from reference TRBV29-1 and TRBJ1-1): SAVISQKPSRDICQRGTSLTIQCQVDSQVTMMFWYRQQPGQSLTLIATANQGSEATYESGFVIDKFPISRPNLTFSTLTVSNMSPEDSSIYLCSASPVRGTEAFFGQGTRLTVV.

The V and J genes are TRBV2 and TRBJ1-5; D gene uncertain. The CDR3 extends over 13 amino acids. Germline V gene lookup returns CDR1 SNHLY and CDR2 FYNNEI. V lost 6 bases, J lost 2 bases, and 8 bases lay in between. DNA of the CDR3: TGTGCCAGCAGCCACTACGGCAATCAGCCCCAGCATTTT. This encodes CASSHYGNQPQHF.

The rearrangement joins TRBV19 to TRBJ2-3; D possibly corresponds to TRBD2 (5 bases). CDR3 length: 15 amino acids. The V and J ends lost 7 bases and 4 bases respectively, with 18 bases between them. Germline V gives CDR1 LNHDA, CDR2 SQIVND (reference sequence). CDR3 residues: CASTSTRDYSDTQYF. CDR3 nucleotides: TGTGCCAGTACCTCTACCCGCGACTACTCAGATACGCAGTATTTT.

At least ten counts were recorded for this clone. This sequence joins TRBV24-1 and TRBJ1-5, with 10 bases aligning to TRBD1. The V gene's germline CDR1 is KGHDR and CDR2 SFDVKD. The CDR3 covers 15 residues. V dropped 3 bases and J dropped 7; count of bases not matched to a gene: 5. The chain's CDR3 is CATSDVGQGVQPQHF. The CDR3 bases are TGTGCCACCAGTGATGTCGGACAGGGGGTCCAGCCCCAGCATTTT.

This clone showed up many times. Given a much more abundant clone one base away, this may be a read error. This chain joins TRBV4-1 and TRBJ1-1; TRBD1 might be the D (5 bases). Trimming removed 4 bases from V and 5 bases from J, with 23 bases in between. Germline CDR1 is MGHRA and CDR2 is YSYEKL. The CDR3 is 17 residues long. In DNA, the CDR3 is TGCGCCAGCAGCCGAGTTGATGGGGCCGCTTTCGAAACTGAAGCTTTCTTT. Amino acids: CASSRVDGAAFETEAFF.

This chain joins TRBV12-3 or TRBV12-4 and TRBJ2-7, with TRBD1 as a possible D gene (6 bases). The CDR3 runs 13 residues. The V end lost 3 bases, the J end lost 3 bases, and 9 bases lay between the germline ends. CDR3: CASSLVRGYEQYF. The CDR3 coding sequence is TGTGCCAGCAGTTTGGTCAGGGGCTACGAGCAGTACTTC.

This clone was detected a few times. This rearrangement joins TRBV20-1 to TRBJ1-6, with no clear D. Trimming shortened V by 3 bases and J by 1 base, and 10 bases separated the two germline ends. Germline values: CDR1 DFQATT, CDR2 SNEGSKA (reference sequence). This CDR3 spans 15 amino acids. The CDR3 loop reads CSARSRESYNSPLHF. CDR3 in DNA: TGCAGTGCTAGGTCCCGGGAGTCCTATAATTCACCCCTCCACTTT.

This clone was counted between two and nine times. The CDR3, as DNA: TGTGCCAGCAGTATGGACAGGGGGAGAATTGGCTATGGCTACACCTTC. Translation gives CASSMDRGRIGYGYTF. The V gene is TRBV6-1, the J gene TRBJ1-2; 10 nucleotides match TRBD1. The CDR3 runs 16 residues. The ends lost 5 bases at V and 4 bases at J; junction bases unmatched: 10. From germline, CDR1 is MNHNS and CDR2 SASEGT.